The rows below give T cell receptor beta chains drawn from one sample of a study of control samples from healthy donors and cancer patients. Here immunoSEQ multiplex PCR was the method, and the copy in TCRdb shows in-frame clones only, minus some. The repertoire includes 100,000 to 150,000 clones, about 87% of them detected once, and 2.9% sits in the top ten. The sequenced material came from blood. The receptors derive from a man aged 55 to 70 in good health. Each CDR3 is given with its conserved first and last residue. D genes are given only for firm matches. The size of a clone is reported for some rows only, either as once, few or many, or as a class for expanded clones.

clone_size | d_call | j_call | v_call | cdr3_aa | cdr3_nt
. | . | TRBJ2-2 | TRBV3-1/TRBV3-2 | CASSQEVHRGGELFF | TGTGCCAGCAGCCAAGAAGTCCACCGGGGCGGGGAGCTGTTTTTT
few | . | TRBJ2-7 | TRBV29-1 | CSVEGGGYEQYF | TGCAGCGTTGAAGGAGGGGGCTACGAGCAGTACTTC
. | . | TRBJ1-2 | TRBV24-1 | CATSDYKAGEGGYTF | TGTGCCACCAGTGATTATAAGGCGGGAGAGGGTGGCTACACCTTC
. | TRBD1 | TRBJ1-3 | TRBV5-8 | CASSPPTGGFAGNTIYF | TGTGCCAGCAGCCCTCCGACAGGGGGCTTCGCTGGAAACACCATATATTTT
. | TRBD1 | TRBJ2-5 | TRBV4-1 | CASSRGQGAGEETQYF | TGCGCCAGCAGCCGAGGCCAGGGGGCAGGGGAAGAGACCCAGTACTTC
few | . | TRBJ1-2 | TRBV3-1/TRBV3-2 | CASSQDSFARGYTF | TGTGCCAGCAGCCAAGATAGTTTTGCGAGAGGCTACACCTTC
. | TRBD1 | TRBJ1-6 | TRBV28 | CASSLGQGVSSPLHF | TGTGCCAGCAGTTTGGGACAGGGGGTAAGTTCACCCCTCCACTTT
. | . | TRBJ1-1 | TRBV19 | CASTPGGVGAFF | TGTGCCAGTACCCCCGGGGGGGTCGGCGCTTTCTTT
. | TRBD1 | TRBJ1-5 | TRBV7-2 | CASSFHRGSNQPQHF | TGTGCCAGCAGCTTCCACAGGGGTAGCAATCAGCCCCAGCATTTT
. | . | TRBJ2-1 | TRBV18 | CASSPPNSGANEQFF | TGTGCCAGCTCACCACCGAATTCGGGGGCCAATGAGCAGTTCTTC
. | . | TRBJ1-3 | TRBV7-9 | CASSLDGGTGNTIYF | TGTGCCAGCAGCTTAGACGGGGGGACTGGAAACACCATATATTTT
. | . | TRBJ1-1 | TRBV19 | CASSMGPVALLNTEAFF | TGTGCCAGTAGTATGGGCCCGGTTGCCCTCTTGAACACTGAAGCTTTCTTT
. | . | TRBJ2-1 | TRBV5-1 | CASSLAPVYNEQFF | TGCGCCAGCAGCTTGGCCCCCGTCTACAATGAGCAGTTCTTC
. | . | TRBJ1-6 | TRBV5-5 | CASSLRDGKSPLHF | TGTGCCAGCAGCCTGAGGGACGGAAAGTCACCCCTCCACTTT
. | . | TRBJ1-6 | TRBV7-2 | CASSPGTVLNSPLHF | TGTGCCAGCAGCCCAGGGACGGTCCTTAATTCACCCCTCCACTTT
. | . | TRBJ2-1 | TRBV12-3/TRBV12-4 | CASSFRYEQFF | TGTGCCAGCAGTTTTAGATACGAGCAGTTCTTC
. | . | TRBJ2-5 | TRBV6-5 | CATQISTGRETQYF | TGTGCCACGCAAATTTCGACAGGGAGGGAGACCCAGTACTTC
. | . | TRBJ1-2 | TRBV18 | CASSPQRGDYGYTF | TGTGCCAGCTCACCACAAAGGGGCGACTATGGCTACACCTTC
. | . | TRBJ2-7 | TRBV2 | CASKRSGGVEQYF | TGTGCCAGCAAGAGATCAGGGGGGGTCGAGCAGTACTTC
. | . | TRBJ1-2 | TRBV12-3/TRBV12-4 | CASSLAQGGGYTF | TGTGCCAGCAGTTTAGCGCAAGGTGGTGGCTACACCTTC
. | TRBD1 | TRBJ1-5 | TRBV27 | CASSLFGAGGQPQHF | TGTGCCAGCAGTCTATTTGGGGCAGGGGGTCAGCCCCAGCATTTT
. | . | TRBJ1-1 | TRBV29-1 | CSVSWGQNTEAFF | TGCAGCGTTTCTTGGGGACAGAACACTGAAGCTTTCTTT
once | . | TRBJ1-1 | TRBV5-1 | CASSLPSVDSFF | TGCGCCAGCAGCTTGCCGAGCGTCGATTCTTTCTTT
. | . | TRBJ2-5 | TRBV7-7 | CASSLGSDQETQYF | TGTGCTAGCAGCTTAGGTAGCGACCAAGAGACCCAGTACTTC
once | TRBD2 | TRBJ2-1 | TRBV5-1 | CASSYVGRDWEQFF | TGCGCCAGCAGCTATGTGGGGAGGGATTGGGAGCAGTTCTTC
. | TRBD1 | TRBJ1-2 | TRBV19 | CASFYRGDGYTF | TGTGCCAGTTTCTACAGGGGAGATGGCTACACCTTC
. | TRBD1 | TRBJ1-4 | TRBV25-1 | CASSAGGSGKLFF | TGTGCCAGCAGTGCAGGGGGATCGGGAAAACTGTTTTTT
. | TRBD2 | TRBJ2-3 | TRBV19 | CASTPTSGGVGDTQYF | TGTGCCAGTACCCCGACTAGCGGGGGGGTGGGAGATACGCAGTATTTT
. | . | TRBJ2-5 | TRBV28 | CASSSQPTAYQETQYF | TGTGCCAGCAGTTCTCAACCCACAGCGTACCAAGAGACCCAGTACTTC